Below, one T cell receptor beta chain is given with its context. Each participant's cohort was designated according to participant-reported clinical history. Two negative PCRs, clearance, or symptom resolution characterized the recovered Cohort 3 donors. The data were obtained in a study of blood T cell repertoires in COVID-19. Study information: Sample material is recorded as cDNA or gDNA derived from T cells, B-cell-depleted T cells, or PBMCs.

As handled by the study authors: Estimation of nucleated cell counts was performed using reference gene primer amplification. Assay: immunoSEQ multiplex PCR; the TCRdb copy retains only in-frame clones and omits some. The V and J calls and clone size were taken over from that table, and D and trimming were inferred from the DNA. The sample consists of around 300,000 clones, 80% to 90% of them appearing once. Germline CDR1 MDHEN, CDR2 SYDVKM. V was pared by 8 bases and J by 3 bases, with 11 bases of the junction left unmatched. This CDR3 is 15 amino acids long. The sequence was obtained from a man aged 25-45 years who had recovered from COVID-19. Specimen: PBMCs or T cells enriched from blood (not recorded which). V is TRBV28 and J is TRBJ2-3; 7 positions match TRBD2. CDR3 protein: CASHGGGLGTDTQYF. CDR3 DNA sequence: TGTGCCAGCCATGGGGGGGGACTCGGGACAGATACGCAGTATTTT. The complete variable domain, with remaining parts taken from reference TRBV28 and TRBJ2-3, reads DVKVTQSSRYLVKRTGEKVFLECVQDMDHENMFWYRQDPGLGLRLIYFSYDVKMKEKGDIPEGYSVSREKKERFSLILESASTNQTSMYLCASHGGGLGTDTQYFGPGTRLTVL.